Each of the 9 T cell receptor beta chains below was sequenced from the same sample in a study of T-cell reconstitution after alpha-beta-depleted transplantation in children. Preparation of the TCRbeta library was carried out with unique molecular identifiers. TCRdb recomputed calls from the PCR reads with MiXCR, one row per CDR3 protein. The sample carries about 340,000 distinct CDR3 sequences, roughly 15% recorded once. Sequencing was performed on PBMCs, mostly from graft donor cells, taken 360 days after TCRalphabeta/CD19-depleted stem cell transplant. These receptors all come from a male patient aged 2 to 10 who had a stem cell transplant for acute lymphoblastic leukemia, so the T cells may come from the graft donor.

The V and J genes are TRBV12-3 or TRBV12-4 and TRBJ1-6; D is unclear. The CDR3 totals 14 residues. The ends were cut back, 7 bases at V and 9 bases at J, with 16 bases in the middle. CDR3 sequence (DNA): TGTGCCAGCATGATACATGGGAGCGGTTCACCCCTCCACTTT. It translates to CASMIHGSGSPLHF.

In its sample, this clonotype was seen many times. V and J are TRBV7-9 and TRBJ2-7; a weak D match, TRBD1 (6 bases). There are 13 residues in the CDR3. Trimming stripped 4 bases from V and 9 bases from J, with 16 bases between. In germline, CDR1 is SEHNR, CDR2 FQNEAQ (reference sequence). CDR3 region: CASSSKLDRPQYF. CDR3 DNA: TGTGCCAGCAGCTCGAAATTAGACAGGCCGCAGTACTTC.

This clonotype was observed a handful of times. The J gene is TRBJ2-2, the V gene TRBV28, with TRBD2 matching 10 bases. This CDR3 region has 14 residues. V shed 11 bases and J 1 base; nucleotides not matched to a gene: 4. The germline V gene encodes CDR1 MDHEN and CDR2 SYDVKM. The CDR3 loop reads CAGRTSGNTGELFF. CDR3 in DNA: TGTGCCGGGAGGACTAGCGGGAACACCGGGGAGCTGTTTTTT.

Ten or more counts support this clonotype. CDR3 coding DNA: TGCGCCAGCCACTCGGGGCGTCCGAACCCGTACAATGAGCAGTTCTTC. Its protein is CASHSGRPNPYNEQFF. The V and J genes are TRBV5-1 and TRBJ2-1; D is possibly TRBD1 or TRBD2 (5 bases each). V shed 7 bases and J shed 4 bases, with 21 bases lying between them. The CDR3 totals 16 residues. Germline V gene lookup returns CDR1 SGHRS and CDR2 YFSETQ.

This clonotype has only a few counts. V gene TRBV7-2 combines with J gene TRBJ2-3; D tentatively reads TRBD1 or TRBD2 (5 bases each). The germline V and J ends were trimmed by 5 bases and 3 bases, with 12 bases remaining between them. Per the germline V gene, CDR1 is SGHTA and CDR2 is FQGNSA. The CDR3 totals 14 residues. The CDR3 coding sequence is TGTGCCAGCAGCGCTTACGAGGGGACAGATACGCAGTATTTT. Protein product: CASSAYEGTDTQYF.

This clonotype was picked up many times. The V call is TRBV12-3 or TRBV12-4, the J call TRBJ2-2, with D unresolved. The CDR3 extends over 14 amino acids. Between the trimmed V and J ends, which lost 7 bases and 1 base, there was a span of 10 bases. The chain's CDR3 is CASTPKRNTGELFF. The CDR3 DNA reads TGTGCCAGCACCCCCAAGCGGAACACCGGGGAGCTGTTTTTT.

This chain joins TRBV6-2 or TRBV6-3 and TRBJ2-1, with 8 bases matching TRBD2. Germline-derived CDR1 and CDR2 are MNHEY and SVGEGT. The V gene end was trimmed by 8 bases and the J gene end by 3 bases; junction bases not matched to a gene: 9. The CDR3 loop spans 15 amino acids. DNA of the CDR3: TGTGCCAGCTCCTTTGAGGCGGGAGGCTACAATGAGCAGTTCTTC. This gives the protein CASSFEAGGYNEQFF.

This clonotype was counted many times. The chain recombines TRBV12-3 or TRBV12-4 with TRBJ2-1; D possibly corresponds to TRBD2 (6 bases). V shed 3 bases and J shed 4 bases, with 16 bases lying between them. The CDR3 runs to 16 residues. CDR3 coding DNA: TGTGCCAGCAGTTTTTCACCCGGGACTCCTTACAATGAGCAGTTCTTC. Translated: CASSFSPGTPYNEQFF.

There are a few counts of this clonotype. This chain connects TRBV5-4 to TRBJ1-1; 9 nucleotides line up with TRBD1. Looked up from germline, CDR1 is SGHNT and CDR2 is YYREEE (reference sequence). This CDR3 has 13 residues. With 3 bases clipped from V and 6 bases from J, the junction kept 3 bases outside the gene matches. CDR3 loop: CASSSGQGAEAFF. For the CDR3, the DNA is TGTGCCAGCAGCTCGGGACAGGGAGCTGAAGCTTTCTTT.